This TCR beta chain derives from a study of blood T cell repertoires in COVID-19. Profiled with immunoSEQ multiplex PCR; TCRdb holds only in-frame clones, not every one. Of roughly 200,000 clones in the sample, about three quarters were seen once. Germline lookup yields CDR1 MNHEY and CDR2 SVGAGI. The ends were cut back, 0 bases at V and 9 bases at J, with 12 bases in the middle. This CDR3 comprises 15 residues. Seattle patients were enrolled during active infection and followed longitudinally. This TCR was recovered from a woman older than 75 with COVID-19, enrolled during active disease. The chain couples TRBV6-5 to TRBJ1-6, with D maybe TRBD1 (6 bases). Material for sequencing was peripheral blood. CDR3 in amino acids: CASSYSGAMGSPLHF. DNA for the CDR3: TGTGCCAGCAGTTACTCGGGGGCCATGGGTTCACCCCTCCACTTT.